One and the same sample provided the 23 T cell receptor beta chains below, sequenced in a study of blood T cell repertoires in COVID-19. The method was immunoSEQ multiplex PCR; TCRdb's version includes in-frame clones alone and lacks a portion of them. The data contain under 200,000 clones, approximately 90% of them singletons. Sequenced material: peripheral blood. These receptors all stem from a man over 45 with acute or convalescent COVID-19.

The rearrangement joins TRBV18 to TRBJ1-1; the D gene is possibly TRBD1 (5 bases). CDR3 size: 18 residues. V gave up 2 bases and J gave up 0 bases, with 19 bases separating them. The germline CDR1 and CDR2 sequences are KGHSH and LQKENI. The CDR3 spells CASSPAVGAGIVNTEAFF. The CDR3 region has the DNA TGTGCCAGCTCACCAGCCGTAGGGGCCGGCATCGTGAACACTGAAGCTTTCTTT.

The chain has TRBV20-1 and TRBJ1-6; weak D call: TRBD1 (5 bases). Trimming stripped 0 bases from V and 12 bases from J, with 6 bases between. The CDR3 is 11 amino acids. Looked up from germline, CDR1 is DFQATT and CDR2 is SNEGSKA (reference sequence). The CDR3 region has the DNA TGCAGTGCTAGAGATAGGGGACCCCTCCACTTT. Protein product: CSARDRGPLHF.

The CDR3 is CASSQGADHTDTQYF. CDR3 DNA sequence: TGTGCCAGCAGCCAAGGAGCGGACCACACAGATACGCAGTATTTT. The rearrangement uses TRBV7-9 and TRBJ2-3; D perhaps matches TRBD2 (5 bases). Trimming shortened V by 5 bases and J by 2 bases, and 14 bases separated the two germline ends. CDR3 size: 15 residues. From germline, CDR1 is SEHNR and CDR2 FQNEAQ (reference sequence).

This chain links TRBV12-5 with TRBJ2-1; D may be TRBD2 (6 bases). CDR3 length: 15 residues. The V end was cut by 5 bases, the J end by 9 bases, with 20 bases between. Germline V gene data show CDR1 as LGHNT and CDR2 as FRNRAP. For the CDR3, the DNA is TGTGCTAGTGGTCTAGGTTGGAGGGGAGCCTTTGAGCAGTTCTTC. Amino acid sequence: CASGLGWRGAFEQFF.

This chain connects TRBV27 to TRBJ2-7; TRBD2 aligns across 12 bases. V shed 5 bases, J shed 3 bases, and the junction held 5 bases outside the gene matches. The CDR3 is 15 amino acids. CDR1 and CDR2 (germline): MNHEY, SMNVEV (reference sequence). The CDR3 DNA reads as TGTGCCAGCAGTCCAGGGACTAGCGGGTACTACGAGCAGTACTTC. Amino acid sequence: CASSPGTSGYYEQYF.

This clone was counted between two and nine times. This chain links TRBV7-2 with TRBJ2-5; D perhaps matches TRBD2 (5 bases). This CDR3 has 15 amino acids. V was trimmed by 2 bases and J by 5 bases, leaving 15 bases between them. Germline V lookup: CDR1 SGHTA, CDR2 FQGNSA. In nucleotides, the CDR3 is TGTGCCAGCAGCTTACGCGGAGGACGTTCCGAGACCCAGTACTTC. Its translation is CASSLRGGRSETQYF.

The genes are TRBV18 and TRBJ2-5; unclear D gene. V lost 3 bases, J lost 4 bases, and 6 bases lay in between. The CDR3 is 12 amino acids. Germline CDR1 and CDR2: KGHSH and LQKENI. CDR3 region: CASSPLAETQYF. The CDR3 DNA reads TGTGCCAGCTCACCGTTGGCAGAGACCCAGTACTTC.

The genes are TRBV20-1 and TRBJ1-5, with D perhaps matching TRBD1 (5 bases). Germline loops: CDR1 DFQATT, CDR2 SNEGSKA (reference sequence). Trimming shortened V by 3 bases and J by 6 bases, and 12 bases separated the two germline ends. The CDR3 runs to 13 residues. CDR3 in DNA: TGCAGTGCTAGTAGGGTCAGGGCTCAGCCCCAGCATTTT. Translation: CSASRVRAQPQHF.

The V call is TRBV3-1 (or the pseudogene TRBV3-2), the J call TRBJ2-3, with 11 bases fitting TRBD2. Germline V gives CDR1 LGHDT, CDR2 YNNKEL (reference sequence). The CDR3 is 16 amino acids. J lost 2 bases, V lost 4 bases, and 5 bases had no gene match. The chain's CDR3 is CASSLRLAGITDTQYF. DNA for the CDR3: TGTGCCAGCAGCCTCCGACTAGCGGGGATCACAGATACGCAGTATTTT.

This chain joins TRBV18 and TRBJ2-5, with 11 bases that match TRBD2. The CDR3 loop spans 15 amino acids. V lost 0 bases to trimming and J lost 4 bases; unmatched junction nucleotides: 1. Germline V gene lookup returns CDR1 KGHSH and CDR2 LQKENI. The CDR3 DNA reads TGTGCCAGCTCACCACCCGGGACTAGCGGAGAGACCCAGTACTTC. Its protein is CASSPPGTSGETQYF.

The J gene is TRBJ2-1, the V gene TRBV2, with D unresolved. CDR1 is SNHLY and CDR2 is FYNNEI in the germline V gene. V lost 1 base to trimming and J lost 4 bases, with 14 bases between them. The CDR3 extends over 16 amino acids. CDR3 bases: TGTGCCAGCAGTGAAGAAGATGGAGCACCTTACAATGAGCAGTTCTTC. Protein product: CASSEEDGAPYNEQFF.

The count of this clone is one. The V and J genes are TRBV5-5 and TRBJ1-5, with 8 bases matching TRBD1. V gave up 2 bases and J gave up 7 bases; unmatched junction bases: 8. Germline CDR1 reads SGHKS; CDR2 reads YYEKEE (reference sequence). This CDR3 has 15 amino acids. CDR3: CASSFSGGKGQPQHF. DNA for the CDR3: TGTGCCAGCAGCTTCTCAGGGGGCAAGGGACAGCCCCAGCATTTT.

V usage is TRBV18 and J usage is TRBJ1-2; D ambiguous. The germline CDR1 and CDR2 sequences are KGHSH and LQKENI. The CDR3 spans 14 residues. Trimming pared 1 base from V and 3 bases from J, leaving 9 bases between. CDR3 amino acids: CASSPRSSDYGYTF. CDR3 nucleotides: TGTGCCAGCTCACCACGCTCTTCGGACTATGGCTACACCTTC.

V and J are TRBV18 and TRBJ2-3; 11 bases line up with TRBD2. Unmatched junction bases numbered 4, after V lost 0 bases and J lost 2 bases. This CDR3 comprises 17 residues. The germline gives CDR1 KGHSH, CDR2 LQKENI. CDR3: CASSPPASGGNTDTQYF. CDR3 DNA sequence: TGTGCCAGCTCACCACCGGCTAGCGGGGGGAACACAGATACGCAGTATTTT.

V usage is TRBV27 and J usage is TRBJ1-4; 7 bases are a match to TRBD1. The V gene end was trimmed by 6 bases and the J gene end by 4 bases; junction bases not matched to a gene: 8. This CDR3 has 15 amino acids. CDR1 MNHEY and CDR2 SMNVEV come from the germline V gene (reference sequence). The CDR3 nucleotides are TGTGCCAGCAGCCGAGACAGGGTCTTTAATGAAAAACTGTTTTTT. Protein sequence: CASSRDRVFNEKLFF.

The genes are TRBV29-1 and TRBJ1-1; D gene ambiguous. V lost 1 base and J lost 0, with 6 bases in between. Germline CDR1 and CDR2: SQVTM and ANQGSEA. This CDR3 is 13 amino acids long. The DNA for the CDR3 is TGCAGCGTTGAAGGGCAGTTGAACACTGAAGCTTTCTTT. It is translated as CSVEGQLNTEAFF.

The V gene is TRBV5-1, the J gene TRBJ2-3; 7 nucleotides align to TRBD2. Losses at the gene ends were 2 bases for V and 1 base for J; bases not matched to a gene: 1. CDR3 length equals 14 residues. The V gene's germline CDR1 is SGHRS and CDR2 YFSETQ. CDR3 DNA: TGCGCCAGCAGCTTTGGGGGGGGCACAGATACGCAGTATTTT. Residues: CASSFGGGTDTQYF.

This clone has a handful of counts. The chain has TRBV7-2 and TRBJ2-3, with TRBD2 identical over 12 bases. In germline, CDR1 is SGHTA, CDR2 FQGNSA. CDR3 length: 16 residues. Trimming removed 3 bases from V and 4 bases from J; junction bases left unmatched: 5. CDR3 protein: CASSFTLAGGADTQYF. CDR3 bases: TGTGCCAGCAGCTTCACGCTAGCGGGGGGGGCAGATACGCAGTATTTT.

Only one count was recorded for this clone. J is TRBJ2-2 and V is TRBV6-6; 8 bases align to TRBD2. Trimming took 2 bases from V and 13 from J; bases not matched to a gene: 6. Per germline, CDR1 MNHNY and CDR2 SVGAGI (reference sequence). This CDR3 spans 13 amino acids. The CDR3 here is CASSYPREEGLFF. The CDR3 nucleotides read TGTGCCAGCAGTTACCCGCGGGAGGAGGGGCTGTTTTTT.

This clone was detected only a few times. The gene calls are TRBV28 and TRBJ2-2; D remains ambiguous. Between the trimmed V and J ends, which lost 5 bases and 3 bases, there was a span of 13 bases. Germline V CDR1 and CDR2: MDHEN, SYDVKM. The CDR3 covers 15 residues. CDR3 DNA sequence: TGTGCCAGCAGTCCCCCCAATCGGTACACCGGGGAGCTGTTTTTT. Protein product: CASSPPNRYTGELFF.

This chain connects TRBV3-1 (or the pseudogene TRBV3-2) to TRBJ2-5, with D possibly being TRBD2 (6 bases). Trimming cost V 0 bases and J 11 bases, with 13 bases left between them. This CDR3 has 13 amino acids. Germline V gives CDR1 LGHDT, CDR2 YNNKEL (reference sequence). The CDR3, as DNA: TGTGCCAGCAGCCAAGAGCGGGGAAATCCGCAGTACTTC. Translation: CASSQERGNPQYF.

Comment on this clone: One end of the junction does not line up with germline, which may come from a read error. This sample includes further DNA sequences coding for the same CDR3. This chain connects TRBV27 to TRBJ2-7, with TRBD2 as a possible D gene (6 bases). The CDR3 has 18 amino acids. Germline CDR1 reads MNHEY; CDR2 reads SMNVEV (reference sequence). The DNA for the CDR3 is TGTGCCAGCAGTCGAATCCCTATTAGCGGCCCGAGCTCCTACGAGCAGTACTTT. It encodes CASSRIPISGPSSYEQYF.

This chain connects TRBV2 to TRBJ2-2; D may be TRBD2 (6 bases). CDR1 is SNHLY, CDR2 FYNNEI, per germline. This CDR3 spans 16 amino acids. V lost 2 bases, J lost 7 bases, and 17 bases lay in between. CDR3 nucleotide sequence: TGTGCCAGCAGTGAACAGGGACGACTAGGAATCGGGGAGCTGTTTTTT. Translated, it gives CASSEQGRLGIGELFF. Together with reference TRBV2 and TRBJ2-2, the CDR3 gives the full variable domain: EPEVTQTPSHQVTQMGQEVILRCVPISNHLYFYWYRQILGQKVEFLVSFYNNEISEKSEIFDDQFSVERPDGSNFTLKIRSTKLEDSAMYFCASSEQGRLGIGELFFGEGSRLTVL.